This T cell receptor (beta chain) was profiled in a study of blood T cell repertoires in COVID-19. Study overall: T cells, B-cell-depleted T cells, or PBMCs supplied cDNA or gDNA.

Germline CDR1 and CDR2: SGDLS and YYNGEE. Trimming took 4 bases from V and 6 from J, leaving 11 bases between them. CDR3 size: 14 residues. Original handling: Researchers report that nucleated cell counts were estimated from reference gene primer amplification. The assay was immunoSEQ multiplex PCR, and TCRdb's table has in-frame clones only and misses some. V and J calls plus clone size are reproduced from that table; the DNA served to infer D and trimming. Among 200,000 to 300,000 clones, about 86% were seen once, and the ten largest hold roughly 3%. Sequences were obtained from peripheral blood. This clonotype was sampled from a woman in her twenties or thirties who had recovered from COVID-19. The chain employs TRBV9 and TRBJ1-6, with unresolved D. The DNA of the CDR3 is TGTGCCAGCAGCCCCTTTGCGGGTAATTCACCCCTCCACTTT. It codes for CASSPFAGNSPLHF.